This T cell receptor beta chain was observed in a study of regulatory T cells in long-lasting Graves disease. The sample's time point: newly diagnosed GD, antithyroid drugs for less than 3 months. There was RNA extracted from PBMCs, and the TCR library was made from it. Ten or more counts support this clonotype. Germline CDR1 reads SNHLY; CDR2 reads FYNNEI. V lost 1 base, J lost 0 bases, and 13 bases lay in between. The CDR3 sequence is 16 residues long. Arm-PCR of CDR3 regions and iRepertoire HTBI primers were the basis on which TCR beta libraries were built. TCRdb called the multiplex PCR reads again in MiXCR, with one record for every CDR3 protein. Among over 350,000 distinct CDR3 sequences, about 15% were seen once, and the ten largest hold roughly 8%. These data are also associated with another study on T cells in Graves' hyperthyroidism and ophthalmopathy.

The chain is built from TRBV2 and TRBJ2-7; D gene ambiguous. The source was peripheral blood mononuclear cells (PBMCs), collected at new diagnosis, from a patient treated with antithyroid drugs. This receptor was identified in a woman aged 40-49 years with Graves disease. Here the CDR3 reads CASSEEGSSSSYEQYF. The CDR3 region has the DNA TGTGCCAGCAGTGAAGAGGGTTCCTCCAGCTCCTACGAGCAGTACTTC.